The source of this TCR beta chain is a study of blood T cells in healthy people across ages. Study results and limitations: The diversity estimates, figures obtained from one million T cells, were considered underestimates. More naive CD4+ cells and higher diversity were found in long-lived than in aged donors.

Concerning this clonotype: Its antigen is unknown.

Individuals who donated were healthy Caucasians from Russia aged about 6 to 90. Sample-barcoded 5' priming and a J-beta primer mix drove a second PCR of 7 to 11 cycles. Tagging of each cDNA molecule was performed by a template-switch adaptor with 12 random nucleotides. MiXCR, applied by TCRdb to the 5' RACE reads, yields one record per CDR3 protein. The sample lists 1.5 million to 2 million distinct CDR3 sequences; more than 35% were seen once. Trimming removed 0 bases at V and 4 bases at J, with 12 bases between. CDR3 length: 15 residues. Germline V lookup: CDR1 LGHNA, CDR2 YSLEER. Sequences were obtained from blood. The chain combines TRBV4-3 with TRBJ1-1; TRBD1 might be the D (6 bases). This TCR was recovered from a human donor in good health. The CDR3 is CASSQDSGALTEAFF. CDR3 DNA sequence: TGCGCCAGCAGCCAAGATTCGGGGGCGCTCACTGAAGCTTTCTTT.